This TCR beta chain was recovered during a study of Ad26.COV2.S vaccination and SARS-CoV-2 variants (dated by TCRdb to the early 2020s). Broadly, across the study: Vaccine-arm donors were drawn from COV1001, a multicentre, randomized, double-blind, placebo-controlled phase I-IIa trial of Ad26.COV2.S in healthy adults. Blinding of investigators to trial group allocation was maintained during experiments and outcome assessment. Participants in the trial were split at random into five groups of five each, receiving low-dose or high-dose Ad26.COV2.S once or twice, or else placebo on both occasions. Sequencing of the TCRbeta repertoire served to evaluate the specificity and breadth of SARS-CoV-2-reactive T cell receptors following Ad26.COV2.S vaccination. The TCR-sequenced set comprised around 30 samples: about 19 Ad26.COV2.S vaccine recipients, 5 placebo recipients and 8 SARS-CoV-2 convalescent individuals. Ad26.COV2.S was administered intramuscularly at a dose of 5x10^10 or 1x10^11 viral particles, either as one shot or as two shots given 56 days apart.

What the study reported, not specific to this receptor: The authors noted that total T cell responses may have been underestimated by the TCR breadth and depth analyses. Non-spike TCR breadth was comparable between vaccine and placebo recipients, consistent with the vaccine containing only spike. Higher spike-specific TCR breadth was observed in Ad26.COV2.S recipients than in placebo recipients (P = 0.0014). Substantial breadth of spike-specific CD8+ and CD4+ T cell responses was reported after vaccination. The study was not powered for comparison of responses between vaccine doses or regimens.

The immunoSEQ Assay was used to sequence TCRbeta CDR3 regions. After extraction, genomic DNA underwent amplification by bias-controlled multiplex PCR, followed by high-throughput sequencing. The study's processing was this. To quantify the absolute abundance of every unique TCRbeta CDR3 region, sequences were collapsed and filtered. T cell fraction was estimated by normalizing TCRbeta template counts to usable DNA, which was measured by amplifying reference genes present in all nucleated cells. Repertoire TCRs were annotated as SARS-CoV-2-specific by exact matching of V gene, CDR3 amino acid sequence and J gene to a known reactive TCR set. The reference SARS-CoV-2 TCR set was derived from MIRA and filtered for enrichment in COVID-19-positive ImmuneCODE repertoires, a step that removed public or cross-reactive TCRs. Using the MIRA antigens, annotated TCRs were further analysed by specific ORF or by position within an ORF. Breadth was defined as the number of annotated unique rearrangements divided by the total number of unique productive rearrangements, and depth was defined as the summed frequency of the annotated unique rearrangements. Two-sided Wilcoxon rank-sum tests were applied when comparing TCR breadth between groups. What TCRdb holds here is the immuneACCESS table cut down to in-frame rearrangements. Part of the clones is not present; checked against another copy, under half of the missing clones reflect an unresolved V gene, and the others are unexplained. The DNA was the basis for D and trimming; V, J and clone size are from that table. Recorded for this sample are about 680,000 clones; about 89% of them occurred a single time. The ten most abundant clones make up about 1.5% of the sample.

The treatment or condition label for this specimen denotes: approximately 18 received Ad26.COV2.S at low or high dose, single or two shots; 5 received placebo; per-sample allocation not given. For vaccine and placebo recipients, the sequenced repertoires came from samples collected on day 63 after the first injection. In Cohort 1b, about two dozen adults aged 18-55 years were enrolled at a single site in Boston, USA, between 29 July and 7 August 2020. Ad26.COV2.S consisted of a replication-incompetent adenovirus type 26 vector by which a prefusion-stabilized SARS-CoV-2 spike protein from the original Wuhan strain was expressed. With regard to this clone: It has no known antigen specificity. Nothing much larger sits one base from this clone, and base qualities are not available.

The CDR3 contains 12 residues, cysteine and phenylalanine counted. The CDR3 DNA has 36 bases and is translated from base 1. For CDR1 and CDR2, the germline V gene (reference sequence) lists SEHNR and FQNEAQ. The junction shows trimming of 5 bases on V and 3 bases on J, and the gene matches do not reach 1 base of it. This receptor chain uses TRBV7-9 and TRBJ2-7, and TRBD1 matches 7 of the central bases. This clonotype was obtained from a person aged 18 to 59 who received the Ad26.COV2.S COVID-19 vaccine or a placebo. This specimen consisted of peripheral blood, obtained in a trial of Ad26.COV2.S vaccine versus placebo. The sequenced DNA is TGTGCCAGCAGCGACAGGGTCTACGAGCAGTACTTC. It encodes CASSDRVYEQYF.